The clone carrying this T cell receptor (beta chain) was recorded at least ten times. Its target is unknown. Trimming shortened V by 8 bases and J by 3 bases, and 22 bases separated the two germline ends. CDR3 length equals 16 residues. There were only healthy Caucasians among the donors. This entry belongs to a study of identical twins. Notes on the study in general: Diverse VJ usage suggested most zero-insertion clonotypes were not invariant T cells.

TCRdb re-analysed the 5' RACE reads in MiXCR, keeping a single row per CDR3 protein. The repertoire holds under 900,000 distinct CDR3 sequences, with 9% to 15% as singletons. The data also belong to a second study, concerning yellow fever vaccine responses in identical twins.

The chain has TRBV12-3 or TRBV12-4 and TRBJ1-1; unclear D gene. Sequencing used PBMCs. This TCR was sampled from a woman between 18 and 30 years old in good health. The CDR3 here is CASQPSPTGEDTEAFF. The CDR3 coding sequence is TGTGCCAGCCAACCCTCTCCAACGGGCGAGGACACTGAAGCTTTCTTT.